The rows below give T cell receptor beta chains drawn from one sample of a study of CD8+ T cells in alopecia areata. Profiled with immunoSEQ multiplex PCR; TCRdb holds only in-frame clones, not every one. The sample yields 200,000 to 250,000 clones, less than 65% seen once. Sample: CD4+ T cells sorted from blood, taken at week 4, from a patient treated with tofacitinib. The receptors originated from a human donor with alopecia areata. CDR3s leave out the opening cysteine and the closing phenylalanine or tryptophan. The size field is filled for only some rows; it gives once, few, many or a size class.

TRBV29-1 | once | SVEGQGLYEQY
TRBV7-9 | once | ASSPRVDYEQY
TRBV28 | . | ASSSAAGELF
TRBV11-2 | . | ASSFQGDTEAF
TRBV9 | few | ASSVVGLGSPLH
TRBV5-1 | few | ASSLEEGQDNIQY
TRBV30 | . | AWGHQQETQY
TRBV19 | . | ASSIQGQGDYGYT
TRBV5-4 | . | ASSLDTSSGNTIY
TRBV5-4 | . | ASSLDRGSSYEQY
TRBV5-1 | . | ASSLEGDSRTYGYT
TRBV27 | . | ASSLSVGGIQGKKNSPLH
TRBV6-5 | . | ASSHGREEY
TRBV4-3 | . | ASSREGQGRNEKLF
TRBV10-3 | . | AIKSADGGNIQY
TRBV29-1 | . | SVQRLAGAEETQY
TRBV28 | once | ASSLAGGDTDTQY
TRBV7-2 | few | ASSLGGASSYEQY
TRBV30 | . | AWSVGTGIEKLF
TRBV25-1 | few | ASGGSGNIQY
TRBV2 | . | ASRGTGNTGELF
TRBV29-1 | . | SVEGIAGNEQF
TRBV4-2 | . | ASSQDSSSRELF